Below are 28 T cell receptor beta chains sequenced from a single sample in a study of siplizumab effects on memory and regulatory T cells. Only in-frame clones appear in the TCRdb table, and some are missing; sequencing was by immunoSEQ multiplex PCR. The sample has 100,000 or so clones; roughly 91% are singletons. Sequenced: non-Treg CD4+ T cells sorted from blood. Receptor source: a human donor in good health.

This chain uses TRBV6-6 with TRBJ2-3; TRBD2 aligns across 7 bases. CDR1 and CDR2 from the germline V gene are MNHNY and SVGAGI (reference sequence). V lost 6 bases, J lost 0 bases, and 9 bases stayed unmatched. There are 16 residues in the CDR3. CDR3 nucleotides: TGTGCCAGCAGGCCCGGGACTATCAGTAGCACAGATACGCAGTATTTT. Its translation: CASRPGTISSTDTQYF.

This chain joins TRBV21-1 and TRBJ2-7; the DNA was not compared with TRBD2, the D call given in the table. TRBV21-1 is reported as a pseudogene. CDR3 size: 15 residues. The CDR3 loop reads CASPPGIAGPYEQYF. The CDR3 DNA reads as TGTGCCAGCCCCCCCGGGATAGCGGGACCATACGAGCAGTACTTC.

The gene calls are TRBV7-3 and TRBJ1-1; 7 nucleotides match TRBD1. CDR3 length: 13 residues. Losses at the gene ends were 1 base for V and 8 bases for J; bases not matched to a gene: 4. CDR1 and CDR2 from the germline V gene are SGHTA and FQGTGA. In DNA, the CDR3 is TGTGCCAGCAGCTTAAATTCAGGGGGAGAAGCTTTCTTT. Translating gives CASSLNSGGEAFF.

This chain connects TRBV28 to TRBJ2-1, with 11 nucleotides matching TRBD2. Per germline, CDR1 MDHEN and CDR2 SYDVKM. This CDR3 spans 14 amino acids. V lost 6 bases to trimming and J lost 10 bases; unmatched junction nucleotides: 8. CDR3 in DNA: TGTGCCAGCAGCGAGCCACTAGCGGGAGAGGAGCAGTTCTTC. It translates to CASSEPLAGEEQFF.

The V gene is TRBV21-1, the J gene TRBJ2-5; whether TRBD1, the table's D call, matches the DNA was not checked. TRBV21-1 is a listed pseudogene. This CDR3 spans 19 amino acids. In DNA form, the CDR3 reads TGTGCCAGCAGCAAAAAAAAAGTCCCGGACAGGGGGCATCGAGAGACCCAGTACTTC. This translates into CASSKKKVPDRGHRETQYF.

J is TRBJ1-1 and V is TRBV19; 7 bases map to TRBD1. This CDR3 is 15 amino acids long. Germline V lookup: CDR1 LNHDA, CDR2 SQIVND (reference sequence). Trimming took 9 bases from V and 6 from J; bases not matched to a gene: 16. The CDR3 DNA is TGTGCCAGAGGTTGTGAGGGACAGACGAGGCCTGAAGCTTTCTTT. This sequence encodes CARGCEGQTRPEAFF.

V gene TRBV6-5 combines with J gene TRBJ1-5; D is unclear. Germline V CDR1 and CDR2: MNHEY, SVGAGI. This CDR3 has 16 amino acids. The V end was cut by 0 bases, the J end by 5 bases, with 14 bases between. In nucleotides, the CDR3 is TGTGCCAGCAGTTACTCGTCTTTTGGTAGGGATCAGCCCCAGCATTTT. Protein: CASSYSSFGRDQPQHF.

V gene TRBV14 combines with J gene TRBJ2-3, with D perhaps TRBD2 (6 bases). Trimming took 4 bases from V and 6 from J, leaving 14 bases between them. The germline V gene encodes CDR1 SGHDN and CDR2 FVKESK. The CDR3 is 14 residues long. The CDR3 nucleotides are TGTGCCAGCAGCCGTCGACTGGAGGGGGATACGCAGTATTTT. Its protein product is CASSRRLEGDTQYF.

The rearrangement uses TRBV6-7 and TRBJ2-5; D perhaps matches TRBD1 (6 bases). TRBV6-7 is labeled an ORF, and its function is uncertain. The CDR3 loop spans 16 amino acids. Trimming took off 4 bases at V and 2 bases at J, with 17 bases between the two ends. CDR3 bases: TGTGCCAGCAGTTCCCACAGGGAATGGGGTCAAGAGACCCAGTACTTC. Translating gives CASSSHREWGQETQYF.

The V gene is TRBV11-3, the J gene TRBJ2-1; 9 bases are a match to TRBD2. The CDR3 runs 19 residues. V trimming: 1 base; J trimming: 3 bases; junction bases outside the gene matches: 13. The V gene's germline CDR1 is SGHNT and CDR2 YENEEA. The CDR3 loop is CASSLVGRRREGRYNEQFF. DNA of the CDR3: TGTGCCAGCAGCTTAGTCGGTAGGCGGCGGGAGGGCCGCTACAATGAGCAGTTCTTC.

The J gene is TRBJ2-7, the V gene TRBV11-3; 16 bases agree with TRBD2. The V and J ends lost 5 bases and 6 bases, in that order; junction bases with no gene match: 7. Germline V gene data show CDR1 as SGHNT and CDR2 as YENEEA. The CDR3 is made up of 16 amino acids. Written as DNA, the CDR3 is TGTGCCAGCAGCCCAGGGACTAGCGGGAGGGCCGGCGAGCAGTACTTC. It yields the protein CASSPGTSGRAGEQYF. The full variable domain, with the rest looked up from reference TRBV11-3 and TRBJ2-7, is EAGVVQSPRYKIIEKKQPVAFWCNPISGHNTLYWYLQNLGQGPELLIRYENEEAVDDSQLPKDRFSAERLKGVDSTLKIQPAELGDSAVYLCASSPGTSGRAGEQYFGPGTRLTVT.

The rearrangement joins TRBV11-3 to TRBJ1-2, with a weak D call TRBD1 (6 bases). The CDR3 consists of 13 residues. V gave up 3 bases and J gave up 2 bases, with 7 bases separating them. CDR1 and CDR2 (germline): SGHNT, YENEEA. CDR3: CASSLGTNYGYTF. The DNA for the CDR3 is TGTGCCAGCAGCTTGGGGACAAACTATGGCTACACCTTC.

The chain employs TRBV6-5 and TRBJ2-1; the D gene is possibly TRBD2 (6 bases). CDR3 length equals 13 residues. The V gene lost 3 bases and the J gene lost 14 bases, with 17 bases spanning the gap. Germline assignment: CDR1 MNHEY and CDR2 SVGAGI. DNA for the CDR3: TGTGCCAGCAGTTATGGGGGGAGGCGTAAAGAGTTCTTC. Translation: CASSYGGRRKEFF.

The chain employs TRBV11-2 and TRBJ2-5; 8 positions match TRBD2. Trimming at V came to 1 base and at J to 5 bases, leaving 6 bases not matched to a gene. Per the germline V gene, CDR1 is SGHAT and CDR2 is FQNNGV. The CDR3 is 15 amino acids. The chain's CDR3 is CASSLGRTSLETQYF. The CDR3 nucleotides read TGTGCCAGCAGCTTAGGGCGGACTAGCTTGGAGACCCAGTACTTC.

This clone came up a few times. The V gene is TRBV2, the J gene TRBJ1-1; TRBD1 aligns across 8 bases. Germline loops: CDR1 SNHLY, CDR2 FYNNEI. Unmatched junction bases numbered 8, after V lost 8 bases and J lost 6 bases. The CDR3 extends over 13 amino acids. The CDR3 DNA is TGTGCCAGCGGGTACAAGGACAGGGCTGAAGCTTTCTTT. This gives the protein CASGYKDRAEAFF. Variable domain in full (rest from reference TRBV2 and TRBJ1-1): EPEVTQTPSHQVTQMGQEVILRCVPISNHLYFYWYRQILGQKVEFLVSFYNNEISEKSEIFDDQFSVERPDGSNFTLKIRSTKLEDSAMYFCASGYKDRAEAFFGQGTRLTVV.

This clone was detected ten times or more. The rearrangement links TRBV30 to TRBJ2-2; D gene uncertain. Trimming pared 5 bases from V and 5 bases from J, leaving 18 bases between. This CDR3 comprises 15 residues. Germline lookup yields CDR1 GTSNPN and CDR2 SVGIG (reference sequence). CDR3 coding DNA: TGTGCCTGGGGACGGCCCGGGCTTAGGACCGGGGAGCTGTTTTTT. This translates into CAWGRPGLRTGELFF.

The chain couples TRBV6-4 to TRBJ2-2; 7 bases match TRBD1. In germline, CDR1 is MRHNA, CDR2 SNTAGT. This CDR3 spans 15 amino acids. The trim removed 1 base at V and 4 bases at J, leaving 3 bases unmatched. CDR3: CASSDLGQPTGELFF. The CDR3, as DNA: TGTGCCAGCAGTGACTTGGGACAGCCCACCGGGGAGCTGTTTTTT.

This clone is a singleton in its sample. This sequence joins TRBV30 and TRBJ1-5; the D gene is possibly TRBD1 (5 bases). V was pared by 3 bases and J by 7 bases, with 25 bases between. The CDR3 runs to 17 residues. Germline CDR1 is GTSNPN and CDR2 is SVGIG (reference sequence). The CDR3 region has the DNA TGTGCCTGGAGCTCATTGGGACCCGTCAGGGCTGGACAGCCCCAGCATTTT. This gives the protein CAWSSLGPVRAGQPQHF.

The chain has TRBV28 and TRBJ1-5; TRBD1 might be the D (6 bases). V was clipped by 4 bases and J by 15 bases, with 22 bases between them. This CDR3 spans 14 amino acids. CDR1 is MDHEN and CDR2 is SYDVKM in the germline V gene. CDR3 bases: TGTGCCAGCAGTTCCTTGCTGGAGGGGGGGAATGGGCATTTT. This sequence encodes CASSSLLEGGNGHF.

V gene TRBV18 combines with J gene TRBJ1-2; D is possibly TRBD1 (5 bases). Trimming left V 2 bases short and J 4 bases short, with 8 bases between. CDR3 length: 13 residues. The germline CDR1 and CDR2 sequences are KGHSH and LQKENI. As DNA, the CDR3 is TGTGCCAGCTCACCAGCAGGGAGCTATGGCTACACCTTC. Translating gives CASSPAGSYGYTF.

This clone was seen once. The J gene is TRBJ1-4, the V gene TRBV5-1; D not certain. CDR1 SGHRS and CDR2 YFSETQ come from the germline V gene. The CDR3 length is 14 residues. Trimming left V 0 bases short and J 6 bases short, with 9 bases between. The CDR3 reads CASSLAGADEKLFF. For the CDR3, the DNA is TGCGCCAGCAGCTTGGCCGGCGCAGATGAAAAACTGTTTTTT.

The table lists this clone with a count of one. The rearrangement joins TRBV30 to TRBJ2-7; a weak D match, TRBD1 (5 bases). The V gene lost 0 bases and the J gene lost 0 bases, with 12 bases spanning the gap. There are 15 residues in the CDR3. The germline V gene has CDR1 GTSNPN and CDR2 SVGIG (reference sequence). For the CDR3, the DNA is TGTGCCTGGAGTGTTGCAGGGCATAGCTCCTACGAGCAGTACTTC. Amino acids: CAWSVAGHSSYEQYF.

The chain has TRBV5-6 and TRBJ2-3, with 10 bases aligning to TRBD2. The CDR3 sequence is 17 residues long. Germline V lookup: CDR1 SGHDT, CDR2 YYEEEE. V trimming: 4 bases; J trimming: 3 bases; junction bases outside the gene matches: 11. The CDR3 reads CASSLSLAGIGTDTQYF. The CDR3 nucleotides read TGTGCCAGCAGCCTATCACTAGCGGGAATTGGGACAGATACGCAGTATTTT.

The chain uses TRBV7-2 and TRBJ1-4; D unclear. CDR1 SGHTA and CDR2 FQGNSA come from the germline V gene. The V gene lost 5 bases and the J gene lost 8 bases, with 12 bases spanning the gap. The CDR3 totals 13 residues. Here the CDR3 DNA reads TGTGCCAGCAGCCTAGACCCCCAGGAAAAACTGTTTTTT. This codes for CASSLDPQEKLFF. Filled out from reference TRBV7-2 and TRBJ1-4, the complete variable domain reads GAGVSQSPSNKVTEKGKDVELRCDPISGHTALYWYRQSLGQGLEFLIYFQGNSAPDKSGLPSDRFSAERTGGSVSTLTIQRTQQEDSAVYLCASSLDPQEKLFFGSGTQLSVL.

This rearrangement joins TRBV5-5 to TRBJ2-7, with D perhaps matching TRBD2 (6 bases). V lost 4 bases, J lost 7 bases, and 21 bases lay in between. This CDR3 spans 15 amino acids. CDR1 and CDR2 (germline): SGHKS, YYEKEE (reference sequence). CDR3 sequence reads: CASSNQRAGFVEQYF. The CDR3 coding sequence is TGTGCCAGCAGCAATCAGCGGGCAGGGTTCGTGGAGCAGTACTTC.

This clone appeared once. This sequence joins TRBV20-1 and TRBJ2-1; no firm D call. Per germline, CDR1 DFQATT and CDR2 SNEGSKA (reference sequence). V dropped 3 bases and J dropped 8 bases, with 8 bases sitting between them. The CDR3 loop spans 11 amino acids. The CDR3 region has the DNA TGCAGTGCTAGTTCTGGCGATGAGCAGTTCTTC. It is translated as CSASSGDEQFF.

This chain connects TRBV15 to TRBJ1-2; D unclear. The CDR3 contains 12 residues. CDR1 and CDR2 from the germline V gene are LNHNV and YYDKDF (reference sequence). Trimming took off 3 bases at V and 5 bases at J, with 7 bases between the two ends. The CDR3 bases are TGTGCCACCAGCAGGGAAAGGTATGGCTACACCTTC. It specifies CATSRERYGYTF.

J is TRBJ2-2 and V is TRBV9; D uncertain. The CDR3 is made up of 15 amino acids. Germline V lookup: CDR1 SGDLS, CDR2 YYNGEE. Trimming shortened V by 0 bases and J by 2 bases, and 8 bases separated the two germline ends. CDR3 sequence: CASSVAGLNTGELFF. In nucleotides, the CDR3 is TGTGCCAGCAGCGTAGCGGGCTTAAACACCGGGGAGCTGTTTTTT.